These 9 T cell receptor beta chains share one sample of origin, sequenced in a study of beta chain features in type 1 diabetes. The whole isolated RNA underwent reverse transcription, so sequencing captured expressed TCRB transcripts. Produced via immunoSEQ multiplex PCR; TCRdb's table is partial and in-frame only. Of around 300,000 clones in the sample, 9.5% to 11% were seen once. Input material: naive CD4+ T cells from blood. Receptors were obtained from a woman aged 25 to 45 in good health.

This clone was counted a few times. The rearrangement uses TRBV5-6 and TRBJ1-2; 10 bases match TRBD1. Trimming at V came to 1 base and at J to 8 bases, leaving 5 bases not matched to a gene. Per germline, CDR1 SGHDT and CDR2 YYEEEE. The CDR3 length is 14 residues. The CDR3 reads CASSLLPGQGGYTF. Here the CDR3 DNA reads TGTGCCAGCAGCTTGCTACCGGGACAGGGGGGCTACACCTTC.

This clone came up a few times. J is TRBJ2-3 and V is TRBV9; 9 bases fit TRBD2. Looked up from germline, CDR1 is SGDLS and CDR2 is YYNGEE. Trimming cost V 3 bases and J 2 bases; bases outside gene matches: 7. The CDR3 length is 16 residues. The CDR3 region is CASSGGTSPYTDTQYF. Written as DNA, the CDR3 is TGTGCCAGCAGCGGAGGGACTAGCCCTTACACAGATACGCAGTATTTT.

This clone was detected only a few times. The chain links TRBV6-6 to TRBJ2-5; TRBD1 matches 8 bases. The CDR3 spans 16 residues. CDR1 is MNHNY, CDR2 SVGAGI, per germline (reference sequence). Trimming cost V 4 bases and J 0 bases; bases outside gene matches: 7. CDR3 sequence (DNA): TGTGCCAGCAGTTCCCGACAGGGGCTGTACCAAGAGACCCAGTACTTC. Translating it yields CASSSRQGLYQETQYF.

The rearrangement joins TRBV7-8 to TRBJ2-7; maybe TRBD2 (5 bases). The CDR3 is made up of 14 amino acids. With 3 bases removed from V and 0 bases from J, the gap between germline ends came to 9 bases. CDR1 SGHVS and CDR2 FQNEAQ come from the germline V gene. CDR3: CASSFVGGSYEQYF. The DNA of the CDR3 is TGTGCCAGCAGCTTCGTTGGAGGCTCCTACGAGCAGTACTTC. The entire variable domain, with the rest obtained from reference TRBV7-8 and TRBJ2-7, is as follows: GAGVSQSPRYKVAKRGQDVALRCDPISGHVSLFWYQQALGQGPEFLTYFQNEAQLDKSGLPSDRFFAERPEGSVSTLKIQRTQQEDSAVYLCASSFVGGSYEQYFGPGTRLTVT.

The chain has TRBV29-1 and TRBJ1-1; 8 bases agree with TRBD1. V gave up 7 bases and J gave up 4 bases; unmatched junction bases: 8. Germline V lookup: CDR1 SQVTM, CDR2 ANQGSEA. The CDR3 has 13 amino acids. The CDR3 DNA is TGCAGCGCAAACAGGGGGGCGGCCACTGAAGCTTTCTTT. This sequence encodes CSANRGAATEAFF.

V usage is TRBV27 and J usage is TRBJ1-5; D gene ambiguous. Germline loops: CDR1 MNHEY, CDR2 SMNVEV (reference sequence). The CDR3 loop spans 16 amino acids. Trimming took 1 base from V and 1 from J, leaving 11 bases between them. The CDR3 coding sequence is TGTGCCAGCAGTTTATACGGTACGGGGAGCAATCAGCCCCAGCATTTT. This codes for CASSLYGTGSNQPQHF.

The chain recombines TRBV28 with TRBJ2-5; TRBD2 matches at 9 bases. Trimming at V came to 2 bases and at J to 2 bases, leaving 6 bases not matched to a gene. Germline V gives CDR1 MDHEN, CDR2 SYDVKM. The CDR3 runs to 16 residues. The CDR3 region is CASSLAASGTQETQYF. The CDR3 DNA is TGTGCCAGCAGTTTAGCGGCTAGCGGGACACAAGAGACCCAGTACTTC.

The V and J genes are TRBV28 and TRBJ2-7; D uncertain. This CDR3 has 12 amino acids. Germline lookup yields CDR1 MDHEN and CDR2 SYDVKM. Between the trimmed V and J ends, which lost 7 bases and 2 bases, there was a span of 9 bases. The CDR3 reads CASTSPAYEQYF. CDR3 nucleotide sequence: TGTGCCAGCACCAGTCCCGCCTACGAGCAGTACTTC. Full variable domain (outside the CDR3, taken from reference TRBV28 and TRBJ2-7): DVKVTQSSRYLVKRTGEKVFLECVQDMDHENMFWYRQDPGLGLRLIYFSYDVKMKEKGDIPEGYSVSREKKERFSLILESASTNQTSMYLCASTSPAYEQYFGPGTRLTVT.

The chain links TRBV18 to TRBJ2-1; 9 bases agree with TRBD2. V lost 0 bases, J lost 4 bases, and 7 bases stayed unmatched. The CDR3 spans 17 residues. Germline V CDR1 and CDR2: KGHSH, LQKENI. The CDR3 sequence: CASSPPLAGGPYNEQFF. CDR3 bases: TGTGCCAGCTCACCACCGCTGGCGGGAGGGCCTTACAATGAGCAGTTCTTC.